Included here is one T cell receptor (beta chain) sequence, with context. This sample was taken from a study of blood T cell repertoires in COVID-19. Looking at the study overall: Acute-phase and convalescent COVID-19 samples originated in the United States, Italy and Spain.

Sequencing used immunoSEQ multiplex PCR; TCRdb keeps in-frame clones, though not all of them. In the table there are more than 60,000 clones, 80% to 90% of which are singletons. Input material: peripheral blood. The origin of this receptor is a man aged 55-75 years with acute or convalescent COVID-19.

The CDR3 region is CASSQVEGPYGYTF. The DNA for the CDR3 is TGCGCCAGCAGCCAAGTGGAGGGACCTTATGGCTACACCTTC. The chain joins TRBV4-3 to TRBJ1-2; weak D call: TRBD1 (5 bases). The CDR3 is 14 residues long. V lost 1 base and J 5 bases, leaving 11 bases between the germline ends. Germline-derived CDR1 and CDR2 are LGHNA and YSLEER.